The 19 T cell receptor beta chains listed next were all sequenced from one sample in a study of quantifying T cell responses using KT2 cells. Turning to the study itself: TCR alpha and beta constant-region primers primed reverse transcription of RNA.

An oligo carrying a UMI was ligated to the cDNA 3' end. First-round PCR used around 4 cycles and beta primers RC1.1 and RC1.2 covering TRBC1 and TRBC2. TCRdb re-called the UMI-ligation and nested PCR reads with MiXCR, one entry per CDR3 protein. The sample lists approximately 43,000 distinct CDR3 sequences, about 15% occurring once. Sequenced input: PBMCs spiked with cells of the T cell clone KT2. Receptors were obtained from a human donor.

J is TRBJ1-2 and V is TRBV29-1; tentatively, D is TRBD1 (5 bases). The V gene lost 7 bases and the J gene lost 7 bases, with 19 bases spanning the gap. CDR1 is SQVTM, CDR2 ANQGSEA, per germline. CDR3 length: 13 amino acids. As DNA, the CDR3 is TGCAGCGCCCCGATGGCAGGGCAAAGTGGCTACACCTTC. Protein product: CSAPMAGQSGYTF. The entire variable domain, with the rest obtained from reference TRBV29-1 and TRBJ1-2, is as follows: SAVISQKPSRDICQRGTSLTIQCQVDSQVTMMFWYRQQPGQSLTLIATANQGSEATYESGFVIDKFPISRPNLTFSTLTVSNMSPEDSSIYLCSAPMAGQSGYTFGSGTRLTVV.

The CDR3 loop is CASSYSLTALTYEQYF. The CDR3 region has the DNA TGTGCCAGCAGTTACTCCCTGACGGCACTCACCTACGAGCAGTACTTC. The chain joins TRBV6-5 to TRBJ2-7; D gene ambiguous. The CDR3 loop spans 16 amino acids. Germline assignment: CDR1 MNHEY and CDR2 SVGAGI. V lost 0 bases and J lost 2, with 14 bases in between.

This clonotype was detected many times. Written as DNA, the CDR3 is TGCAGCGTTGGTCGGGCTAGCGGGAGACCAGATACGCAGTATTTT. It is translated as CSVGRASGRPDTQYF. This chain joins TRBV29-1 and TRBJ2-3; the match to TRBD2 covers 10 bases. V gave up 4 bases and J gave up 4 bases; unmatched junction bases: 8. This CDR3 region has 15 residues. Germline V gene lookup returns CDR1 SQVTM and CDR2 ANQGSEA.

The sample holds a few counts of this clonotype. The CDR3 nucleotides are TGTGCCAGCAGCCAAGGAAGAACCGGGGCCTACGAGCAGTACTTC. As protein: CASSQGRTGAYEQYF. V usage is TRBV4-2 and J usage is TRBJ2-7; TRBD2 might be the D (5 bases). V lost 1 base to trimming and J lost 2 bases, with 12 bases between them. Per the germline V gene, CDR1 is LGHNA and CDR2 is YNFKEQ. CDR3 length: 15 amino acids.

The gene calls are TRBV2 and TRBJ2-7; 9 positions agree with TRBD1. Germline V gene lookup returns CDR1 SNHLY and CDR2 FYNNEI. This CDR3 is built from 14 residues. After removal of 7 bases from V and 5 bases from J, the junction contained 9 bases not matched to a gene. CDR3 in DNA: TGTGCCAGCAATTCGGGACAGGGTATCCACGAGCAGTACTTC. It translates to CASNSGQGIHEQYF.

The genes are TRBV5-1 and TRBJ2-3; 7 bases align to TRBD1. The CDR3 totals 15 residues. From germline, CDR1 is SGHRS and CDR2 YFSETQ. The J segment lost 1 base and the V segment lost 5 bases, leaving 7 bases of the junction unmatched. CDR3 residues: CASRTGTARTDTQYF. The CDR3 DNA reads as TGCGCCAGCAGGACCGGGACAGCGCGCACAGATACGCAGTATTTT.

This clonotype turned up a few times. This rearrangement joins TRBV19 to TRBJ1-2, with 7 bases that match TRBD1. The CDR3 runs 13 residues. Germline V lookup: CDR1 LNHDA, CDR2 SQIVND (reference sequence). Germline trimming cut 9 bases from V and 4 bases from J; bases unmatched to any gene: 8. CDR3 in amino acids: CASTPDRIYGYTF. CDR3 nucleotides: TGTGCCAGCACCCCGGACAGGATCTATGGCTACACCTTC.

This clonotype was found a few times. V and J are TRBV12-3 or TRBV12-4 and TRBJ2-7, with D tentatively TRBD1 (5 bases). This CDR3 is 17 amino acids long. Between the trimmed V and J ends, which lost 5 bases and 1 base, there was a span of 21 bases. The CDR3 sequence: CASSQPDQTPGSYEQYF. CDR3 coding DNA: TGTGCCAGCAGTCAACCCGACCAGACTCCAGGGTCCTACGAGCAGTACTTC.

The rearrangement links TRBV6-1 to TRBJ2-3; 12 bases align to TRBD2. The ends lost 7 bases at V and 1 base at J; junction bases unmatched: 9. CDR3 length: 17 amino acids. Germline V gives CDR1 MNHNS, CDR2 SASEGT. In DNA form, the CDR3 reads TGTGCCAGCACCGGGACTAGCGGGTGGAAGCGCACAGATACGCAGTATTTT. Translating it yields CASTGTSGWKRTDTQYF.

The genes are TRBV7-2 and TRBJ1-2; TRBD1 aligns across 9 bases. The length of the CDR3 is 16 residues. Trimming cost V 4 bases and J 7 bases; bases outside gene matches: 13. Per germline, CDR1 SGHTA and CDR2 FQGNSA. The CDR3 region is CASSYDRGVKTGGYTF. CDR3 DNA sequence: TGTGCCAGCAGCTACGACAGGGGGGTTAAAACTGGTGGCTACACCTTC.

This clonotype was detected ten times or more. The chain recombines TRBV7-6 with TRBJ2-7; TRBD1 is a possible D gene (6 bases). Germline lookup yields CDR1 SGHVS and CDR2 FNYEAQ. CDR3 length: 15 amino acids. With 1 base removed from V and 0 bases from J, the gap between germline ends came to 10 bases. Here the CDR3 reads CASSLGGHPSYEQYF. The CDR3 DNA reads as TGTGCCAGCAGCTTAGGGGGGCACCCCTCCTACGAGCAGTACTTC.

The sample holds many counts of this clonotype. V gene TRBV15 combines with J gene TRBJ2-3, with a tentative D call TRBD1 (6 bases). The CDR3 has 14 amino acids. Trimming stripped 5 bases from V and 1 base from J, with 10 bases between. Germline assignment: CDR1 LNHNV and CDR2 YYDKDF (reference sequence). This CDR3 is CATSVHRGTDTQYF. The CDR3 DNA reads TGTGCCACCAGCGTCCACAGGGGCACAGATACGCAGTATTTT. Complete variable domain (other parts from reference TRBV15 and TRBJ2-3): DAMVIQNPRYQVTQFGKPVTLSCSQTLNHNVMYWYQQKSSQAPKLLFHYYDKDFNNEADTPDNFQSRRPNTSFCFLDIRSPGLGDTAMYLCATSVHRGTDTQYFGPGTRLTVL.

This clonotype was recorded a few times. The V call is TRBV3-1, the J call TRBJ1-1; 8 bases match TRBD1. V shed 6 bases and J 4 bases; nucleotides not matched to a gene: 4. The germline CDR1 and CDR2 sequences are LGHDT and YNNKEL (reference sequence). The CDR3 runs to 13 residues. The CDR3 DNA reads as TGTGCCAGCAGAGACACAGGGGGCACTGAAGCTTTCTTT. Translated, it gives CASRDTGGTEAFF. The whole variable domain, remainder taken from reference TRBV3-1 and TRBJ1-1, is DTAVSQTPKYLVTQMGNDKSIKCEQNLGHDTMYWYKQDSKKFLKIMFSYNNKELIINETVPNRFSPKSPDKAHLNLHINSLELGDSAVYFCASRDTGGTEAFFGQGTRLTVV.

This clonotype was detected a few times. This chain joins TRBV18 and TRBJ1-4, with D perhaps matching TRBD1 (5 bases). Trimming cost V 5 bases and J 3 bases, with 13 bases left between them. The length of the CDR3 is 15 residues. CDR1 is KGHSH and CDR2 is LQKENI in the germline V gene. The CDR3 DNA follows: TGTGCCAGCTCAATAAGGGGCAGTTCTAATGAAAAACTGTTTTTT. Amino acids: CASSIRGSSNEKLFF. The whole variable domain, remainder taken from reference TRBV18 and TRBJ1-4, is NAGVMQNPRHLVRRRGQEARLRCSPMKGHSHVYWYRQLPEEGLKFMVYLQKENIIDESGMPKERFSAEFPKEGPSILRIQQVVRGDSAAYFCASSIRGSSNEKLFFGSGTQLSVL.

CDR3 bases: TGTGCCAGCATTCTTGACGAAGGGTCTGGAAACACCATATATTTT. Translating it yields CASILDEGSGNTIYF. The chain recombines TRBV2 with TRBJ1-3, with D unresolved. The CDR3 is 15 residues long. Germline V lookup: CDR1 SNHLY, CDR2 FYNNEI. V shed 7 bases and J shed 1 base, with 14 bases lying between them.

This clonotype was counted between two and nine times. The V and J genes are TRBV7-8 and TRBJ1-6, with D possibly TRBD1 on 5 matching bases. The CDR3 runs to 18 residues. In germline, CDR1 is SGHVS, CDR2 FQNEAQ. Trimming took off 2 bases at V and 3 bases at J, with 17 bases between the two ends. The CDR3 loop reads CASSLLGSVRVYNSPLHF. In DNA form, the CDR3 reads TGTGCCAGCAGCTTATTGGGTTCAGTCAGGGTCTATAATTCACCCCTCCACTTT.

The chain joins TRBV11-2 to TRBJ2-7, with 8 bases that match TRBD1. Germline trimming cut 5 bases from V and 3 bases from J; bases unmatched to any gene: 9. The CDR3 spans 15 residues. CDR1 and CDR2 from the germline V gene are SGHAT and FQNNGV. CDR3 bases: TGTGCCAGCAGCGAAACCGGGACAGGAAACTACGAGCAGTACTTC. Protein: CASSETGTGNYEQYF.

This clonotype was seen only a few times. CDR3 sequence reads: CASSKDLSYEQYF. In DNA, the CDR3 is TGTGCCAGTAGTAAGGACCTCTCCTACGAGCAGTACTTC. The chain recombines TRBV19 with TRBJ2-7; no clear D gene. There are 13 residues in the CDR3. CDR1 is LNHDA, CDR2 SQIVND, per germline (reference sequence). Between the trimmed V and J ends, which lost 4 bases and 0 bases, there was a span of 7 bases.

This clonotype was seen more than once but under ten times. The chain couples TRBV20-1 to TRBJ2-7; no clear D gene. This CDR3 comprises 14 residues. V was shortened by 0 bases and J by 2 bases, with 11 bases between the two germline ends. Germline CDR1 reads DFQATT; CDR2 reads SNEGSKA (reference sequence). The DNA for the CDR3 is TGCAGTGCTAGAGATATGGACCCGACCTACGAGCAGTACTTC. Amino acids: CSARDMDPTYEQYF.